This T cell receptor (beta chain) was observed in a study of OX40 agonist ivuxolimab in advanced cancers. Assay: immunoSEQ multiplex PCR; the TCRdb copy retains only in-frame clones and omits some. Among tens of thousands of clones listed, 91% were seen once. The CDR3 totals 16 residues. Germline V CDR1 and CDR2: MNHEY, SVGAGI. Trimming left V 0 bases short and J 5 bases short, with 13 bases between. The TCR comes from an adult with an advanced solid tumor such as melanoma, head and neck, liver or kidney cancer. This chain joins TRBV6-5 and TRBJ1-4; D is possibly TRBD1 (5 bases). Specimen: CD4+ or CD8+ T cells sorted from blood, collected in a trial of the OX40 agonist ivuxolimab. The CDR3 loop is CASSYSGNRRNEKLFF. Written as DNA, the CDR3 is TGTGCCAGCAGTTACTCGGGTAACAGGAGGAATGAAAAACTGTTTTTT.